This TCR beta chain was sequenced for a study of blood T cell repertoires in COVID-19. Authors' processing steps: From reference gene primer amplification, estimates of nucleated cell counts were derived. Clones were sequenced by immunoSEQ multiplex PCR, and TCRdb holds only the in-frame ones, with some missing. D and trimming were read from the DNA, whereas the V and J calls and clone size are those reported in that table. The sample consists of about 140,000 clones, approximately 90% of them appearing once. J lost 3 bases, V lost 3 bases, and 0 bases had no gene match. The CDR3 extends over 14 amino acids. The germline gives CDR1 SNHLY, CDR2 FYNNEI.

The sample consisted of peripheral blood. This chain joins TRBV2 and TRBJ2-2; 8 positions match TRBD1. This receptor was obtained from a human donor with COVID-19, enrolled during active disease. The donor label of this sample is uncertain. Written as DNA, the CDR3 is TGTGCCAGCAGTGAGGACAGGGACACCGGGGAGCTGTTTTTT. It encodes CASSEDRDTGELFF.